This record concerns one T cell receptor beta chain sequence. The data were obtained in a study of cytomegalovirus exposure and HLA in healthy donors. Using immunoSEQ multiplex PCR, the repertoire was profiled, and TCRdb retains in-frame clones only, with some absent. Found here are fewer than 150,000 clones, around four fifths of them singletons; the top ten hold less than 35%. Germline-derived CDR1 and CDR2 are SGHRS and YFSETQ. CDR3 length equals 12 residues. The V end lost 0 bases, the J end lost 8 bases, and 5 bases lay between the germline ends. This clonotype originated in a young man in good health and CMV-seropositive. Sequencing used PBMCs. The chain carries TRBV5-1 and TRBJ2-2, with D unresolved. The CDR3 DNA follows: TGCGCCAGCAGCTTGGACGGGGGGGAGCTGTTTTTT. It encodes CASSLDGGELFF.